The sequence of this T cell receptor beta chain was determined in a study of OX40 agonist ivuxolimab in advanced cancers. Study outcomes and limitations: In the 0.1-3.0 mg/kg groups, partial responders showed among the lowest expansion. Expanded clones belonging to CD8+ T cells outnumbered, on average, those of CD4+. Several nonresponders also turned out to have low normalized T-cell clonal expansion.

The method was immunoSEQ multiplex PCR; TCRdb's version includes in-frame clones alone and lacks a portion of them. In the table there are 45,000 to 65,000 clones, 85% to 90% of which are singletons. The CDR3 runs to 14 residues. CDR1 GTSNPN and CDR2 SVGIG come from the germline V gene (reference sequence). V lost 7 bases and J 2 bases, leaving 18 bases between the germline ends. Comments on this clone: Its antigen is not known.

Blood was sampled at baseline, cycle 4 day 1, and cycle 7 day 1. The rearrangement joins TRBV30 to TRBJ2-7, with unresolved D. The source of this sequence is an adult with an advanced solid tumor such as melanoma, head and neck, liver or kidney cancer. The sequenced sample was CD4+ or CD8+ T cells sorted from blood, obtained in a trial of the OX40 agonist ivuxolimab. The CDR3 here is CALQTFPHPYEQYF. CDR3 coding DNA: TGTGCCTTGCAAACCTTCCCCCACCCCTACGAGCAGTACTTC.